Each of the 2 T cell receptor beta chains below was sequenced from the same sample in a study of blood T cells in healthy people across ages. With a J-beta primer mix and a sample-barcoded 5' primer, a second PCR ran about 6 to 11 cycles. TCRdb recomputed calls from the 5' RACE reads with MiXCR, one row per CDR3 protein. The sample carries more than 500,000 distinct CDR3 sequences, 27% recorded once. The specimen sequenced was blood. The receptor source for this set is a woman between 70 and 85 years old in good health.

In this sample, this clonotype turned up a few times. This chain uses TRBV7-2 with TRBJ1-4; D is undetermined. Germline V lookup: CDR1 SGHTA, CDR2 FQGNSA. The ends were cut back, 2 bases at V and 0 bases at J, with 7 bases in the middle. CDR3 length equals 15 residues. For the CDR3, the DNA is TGTGCCAGCAGCTTAACTCACACAACTAATGAAAAACTGTTTTTT. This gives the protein CASSLTHTTNEKLFF.

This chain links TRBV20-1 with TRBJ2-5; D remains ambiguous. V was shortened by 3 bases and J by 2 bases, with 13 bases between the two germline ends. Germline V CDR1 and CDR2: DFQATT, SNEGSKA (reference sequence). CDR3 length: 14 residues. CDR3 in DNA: TGCAGTGCTAGTTGGTCCTGGGAACAAGAGACCCAGTACTTC. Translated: CSASWSWEQETQYF.